This passage covers 17 T cell receptor beta chains from one sample sequenced in a study of blood T cell repertoires in COVID-19 (TCRdb year 2020). Receptor libraries were prepared by the immunoSEQ multiplex PCR assay. TCRdb obtained this table from immuneACCESS and retained in-frame rearrangements with V and J assigned. These tables miss some clones; where compared with another copy, unresolved V genes account for less than half of the shortfall, and the remainder is unexplained. This sample is represented by about 210,000 clones; approximately 80% of them were singletons. Around 8.9% of the sample is held by the ten biggest clonotypes. Sequencing was performed on PBMCs or T cells enriched from blood (not recorded which). Receptors were obtained from a woman in her fifties or sixties with acute COVID-19.

The chain employs TRBV5-1 and TRBJ1-4; TRBD1 aligns across 7 bases. The CDR3 totals 16 residues. Germline CDR1 SGHRS, CDR2 YFSETQ. V shed 0 bases and J 8 bases; nucleotides not matched to a gene: 10. DNA of the CDR3: TGCGCCAGCAGCTTGGGACAGGGCCCACCTGGGGAAAAACTGTTTTTT. Encoded protein: CASSLGQGPPGEKLFF.

The chain has TRBV5-1 and TRBJ2-2; 10 nucleotides match TRBD1. Germline CDR1 SGHRS, CDR2 YFSETQ. The CDR3 is made up of 16 amino acids. Trimming removed 4 bases from V and 5 bases from J; junction bases left unmatched: 8. CDR3 coding DNA: TGCGCCAGCAGCGGGGGACAGGGGTATGGTACCGGGGAGCTGTTTTTT. This translates into CASSGGQGYGTGELFF. Variable domain in full (rest from reference TRBV5-1 and TRBJ2-2): KAGVTQTPRYLIKTRGQQVTLSCSPISGHRSVSWYQQTPGQGLQFLFEYFSETQRNKGNFPGRFSGRQFSNSRSEMNVSTLELGDSALYLCASSGGQGYGTGELFFGEGSRLTVL.

This clone was recorded once. The chain joins TRBV30 to TRBJ1-4, with TRBD1 identical over 9 bases. Losses at the gene ends were 0 bases for V and 7 bases for J; bases not matched to a gene: 6. This CDR3 comprises 15 residues. The germline V gene encodes CDR1 GTSNPN and CDR2 SVGIG (reference sequence). The CDR3 DNA reads TGTGCCTGGAGTGTTACCGGGACAGGGACTGAAAAACTGTTTTTT. The encoded protein is CAWSVTGTGTEKLFF.

This clone showed up just a few times. The V and J genes are TRBV7-9 and TRBJ1-1; 9 bases are shared with TRBD1. Germline CDR1 and CDR2: SEHNR and FQNEAQ (reference sequence). The CDR3 is 15 amino acids. V dropped 0 bases and J dropped 9; count of bases not matched to a gene: 8. CDR3 loop: CASSLAGQGNKKAFF. The CDR3 DNA reads TGTGCCAGCAGCTTAGCGGGACAGGGCAACAAAAAAGCTTTCTTT.

This sequence joins TRBV14 and TRBJ2-3; no definite D call. From germline, CDR1 is SGHDN and CDR2 FVKESK. V shed 0 bases and J shed 1 base, with 11 bases lying between them. CDR3 size: 16 residues. The CDR3 DNA reads as TGTGCCAGCAGCCAAGATTGGCAGGCCCGCACAGATACGCAGTATTTT. Translated: CASSQDWQARTDTQYF.

The genes are TRBV9 and TRBJ2-1; 8 bases align to TRBD2. Trimming at V came to 4 bases and at J to 0 bases, leaving 3 bases not matched to a gene. Germline assignment: CDR1 SGDLS and CDR2 YYNGEE. This CDR3 comprises 15 residues. CDR3: CASSPTSGSYNEQFF. For the CDR3, the DNA is TGTGCCAGCAGCCCCACTAGCGGCTCCTACAATGAGCAGTTCTTC.

The genes are TRBV6-2 or TRBV6-3 and TRBJ1-2, with 8 bases that match TRBD1. Trimming removed 0 bases from V and 3 bases from J; junction bases left unmatched: 6. Germline V gives CDR1 MNHEY, CDR2 SVGEGT. The CDR3 is 16 residues long. As DNA, the CDR3 is TGTGCCAGCAGTTACTCGACCTTGACAGGGGACTATGGCTACACCTTC. This encodes CASSYSTLTGDYGYTF.

This clone has just a few counts. V gene TRBV24-1 combines with J gene TRBJ1-4; 9 positions agree with TRBD1. From germline, CDR1 is KGHDR and CDR2 SFDVKD. The CDR3 spans 17 residues. Germline trimming cut 4 bases from V and 7 bases from J; bases unmatched to any gene: 12. Here the CDR3 DNA reads TGTGCCACCAGTGAACCGGGACAGGGAGTGTCGGGTGAAAAACTGTTTTTT. It codes for CATSEPGQGVSGEKLFF.

The chain has TRBV19 and TRBJ2-1; tentatively, D is TRBD1 (6 bases). This CDR3 contains 16 residues. Trimming left V 6 bases short and J 0 bases short, with 15 bases between. Per germline, CDR1 LNHDA and CDR2 SQIVND (reference sequence). Here the CDR3 DNA reads TGTGCCAGTAGCAGCGACAGGCTAAACTCCTACAATGAGCAGTTCTTC. Protein product: CASSSDRLNSYNEQFF.

The rearrangement links TRBV6-5 to TRBJ2-1, with 8 bases aligning to TRBD2. The germline V gene encodes CDR1 MNHEY and CDR2 SVGAGI. The length of the CDR3 is 15 residues. V shed 2 bases and J 4 bases; nucleotides not matched to a gene: 4. The CDR3 nucleotides read TGTGCCAGCAGTTACGGACTAGCAGGATACAATGAGCAGTTCTTC. Protein: CASSYGLAGYNEQFF.

The V gene is TRBV28, the J gene TRBJ1-2; 7 bases are a match to TRBD1. From germline, CDR1 is MDHEN and CDR2 SYDVKM. V shed 5 bases, J shed 0 bases, and the junction held 6 bases outside the gene matches. CDR3 length: 15 residues. The CDR3 DNA reads as TGTGCCAGCAGTCCGGCGGGACAGACTAACTATGGCTACACCTTC. Its protein is CASSPAGQTNYGYTF.

The CDR3 coding sequence is TGTGCCACCAGTGATCCCCCAGGGGCGCGGGACTATGGCTACACCTTC. This gives the protein CATSDPPGARDYGYTF. V gene TRBV24-1 combines with J gene TRBJ1-2, with TRBD1 as a possible D gene (6 bases). CDR1 and CDR2 (germline): KGHDR, SFDVKD. The length of the CDR3 is 16 residues. Trimming took 3 bases from V and 3 from J, leaving 16 bases between them.

This chain joins TRBV4-3 and TRBJ1-5; D is unresolved. This CDR3 spans 15 amino acids. V was pared by 0 bases and J by 4 bases, with 10 bases between. From germline, CDR1 is LGHNA and CDR2 YSLEER. The CDR3 loop reads CASSQDLAGNQPQHF. As DNA, the CDR3 is TGCGCCAGCAGCCAAGATTTAGCGGGGAATCAGCCCCAGCATTTT.

V and J are TRBV28 and TRBJ1-5, with unresolved D. Trimming removed 5 bases from V and 1 base from J, with 9 bases in between. Germline V gene lookup returns CDR1 MDHEN and CDR2 SYDVKM. The CDR3 length is 14 residues. The CDR3 DNA sequence: TGTGCCAGCAGTCGGGAGGTGAGCAATCAGCCCCAGCATTTT. Residues: CASSREVSNQPQHF.

V gene TRBV7-2 combines with J gene TRBJ2-5; 11 bases line up with TRBD2. With V trimmed by 2 bases and J by 1 base, 6 bases remained unmatched. The CDR3 has 17 amino acids. From germline, CDR1 is SGHTA and CDR2 FQGNSA. CDR3 sequence: CASSLHLAGGSQETQYF. The CDR3 DNA reads TGTGCCAGCAGCTTACACCTAGCGGGGGGATCCCAAGAGACCCAGTACTTC.

This chain uses TRBV5-8 with TRBJ2-7; D call uncertain. The CDR3 has 13 amino acids. V gave up 0 bases and J gave up 0 bases, with 4 bases separating them. Germline-derived CDR1 and CDR2 are SGHTS and YDEGEE. CDR3 bases: TGTGCCAGCAGCTTGGGTCGCTCCTACGAGCAGTACTTC. It specifies CASSLGRSYEQYF.

The chain joins TRBV14 to TRBJ1-2; tentative D call: TRBD1 (6 bases). Trimming removed 2 bases from V and 7 bases from J, with 8 bases in between. The length of the CDR3 is 12 residues. Germline lookup yields CDR1 SGHDN and CDR2 FVKESK. CDR3 DNA: TGTGCCAGCAGCCAAAACAGGGTTGGCTACACCTTC. Protein sequence: CASSQNRVGYTF.